The 3 T cell receptor beta chains given below trace back to one sample, sequenced in a study of patients and donors after allogeneic stem cell transplantation. TCRdb re-called the RT-PCR reads through MiXCR, storing one row per CDR3 protein. The table includes some 960,000 distinct CDR3 sequences, approximately 19% detected once. Sequencing was carried out using blood, either unsorted or a sorted T cell fraction (not recorded which). These receptors all stem from a human donor who was either an allogeneic HSCT recipient or a stem cell or donor lymphocyte infusion donor (not recorded which). It is not recorded whose cells these are; they may come from a transplant donor.

This clonotype has ten or more counts. The chain joins TRBV3-1 to TRBJ1-1, with a weak D call TRBD1 (6 bases). CDR3 length: 14 residues. The ends were cut back, 4 bases at V and 4 bases at J, with 13 bases in the middle. The germline CDR1 and CDR2 sequences are LGHDT and YNNKEL (reference sequence). Here the CDR3 DNA reads TGTGCCAGCAGCCTCCTGGGAGGGGGCACTGAAGCTTTCTTT. It specifies CASSLLGGGTEAFF.

This clonotype was observed a few times. The J gene is TRBJ2-5, the V gene TRBV10-3; TRBD1 matches at 10 bases. This CDR3 spans 14 amino acids. Per the germline V gene, CDR1 is ENHRY and CDR2 is SYGVKD. The V and J ends lost 8 bases and 5 bases, in that order; junction bases with no gene match: 8. The CDR3 DNA sequence: TGTGCCATCGGCGGGACAGGGGAAAAGGAGACCCAGTACTTC. This sequence encodes CAIGGTGEKETQYF.

J is TRBJ2-5 and V is TRBV7-2; D ambiguous. V lost 3 bases and J lost 5, with 16 bases in between. The CDR3 is 15 residues long. Germline assignment: CDR1 SGHTA and CDR2 FQGNSA. In nucleotides, the CDR3 is TGTGCCAGCAGCTTGGTCTCTTGGCGGCGGGAGACCCAGTACTTC. This gives the protein CASSLVSWRRETQYF.